The sequence of this T cell receptor beta chain was determined in a study of cytomegalovirus exposure and HLA in healthy donors. Study results and limitations: The records held CMV serostatus as the only immune exposure information. Follow-up analysis later connected one missense variant in DCLRE1C with trimming of TCR beta V- and J-genes.

Details on this clone: Its antigen remains unknown.

CDR1 is LNHDA and CDR2 is SQIVND in the germline V gene (reference sequence). The V gene end was trimmed by 10 bases and the J gene end by 0 bases; junction bases not matched to a gene: 14. The CDR3 sequence is 16 residues long. Primers included in the PCR were 60 Vbeta and 13 Jbeta primers. Produced via immunoSEQ multiplex PCR; TCRdb's table is partial and in-frame only. The table records 150,000 to 200,000 clones, 79% of them present only once. Specimen: PBMCs. The sequence derives from a woman between 50 and 59 years old in good health and CMV-seronegative. V usage is TRBV19 and J usage is TRBJ1-1; 7 bases align to TRBD1. DNA for the CDR3: TGTGCCACCCAGGGGGTAGGCAATTCAATGAACACTGAAGCTTTCTTT. Its translation: CATQGVGNSMNTEAFF.